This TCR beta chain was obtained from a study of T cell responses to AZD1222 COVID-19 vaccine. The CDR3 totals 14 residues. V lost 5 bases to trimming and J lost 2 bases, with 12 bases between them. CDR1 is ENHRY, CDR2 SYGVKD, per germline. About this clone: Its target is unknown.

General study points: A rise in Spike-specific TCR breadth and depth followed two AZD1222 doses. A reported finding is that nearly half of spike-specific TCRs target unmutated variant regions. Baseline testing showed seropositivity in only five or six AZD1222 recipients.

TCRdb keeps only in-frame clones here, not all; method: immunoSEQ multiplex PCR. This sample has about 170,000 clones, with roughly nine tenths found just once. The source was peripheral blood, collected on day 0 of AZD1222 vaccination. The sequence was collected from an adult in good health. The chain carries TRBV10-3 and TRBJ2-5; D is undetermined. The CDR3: CAISQSTGQETQYF. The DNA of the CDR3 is TGTGCCATCAGTCAATCGACGGGTCAAGAGACCCAGTACTTC.